This entry is about one TCR beta chain. The CDR3 is 17 residues long. CDR1 and CDR2 (germline): LGHNA, YNFKEQ. Trimming removed 1 base from V and 5 bases from J; junction bases left unmatched: 9. As handled by the study authors: For nucleated cells, counts were estimated from reference gene primer amplification. The table came from immunoSEQ multiplex PCR; TCRdb's copy has only in-frame clones and leaves some out. V and J calls plus clone size are reproduced from that table; the DNA served to infer D and trimming. This sample has around 450,000 clones, with more than 85% found just once. This specimen comes from a study of blood T cell repertoires in COVID-19. Overall study: Sample material is recorded as cDNA or gDNA derived from T cells, B-cell-depleted T cells, or PBMCs.

The sample comprised peripheral blood. The genes are TRBV4-2 and TRBJ2-3; 10 nucleotides align to TRBD2. The TCR comes from a woman aged 25 to 45 with acute or convalescent COVID-19. The CDR3 coding sequence is TGTGCCAGCAGCCAAGGGAGTAGCGGGGGGCCTGTAGATACGCAGTATTTT. This sequence encodes CASSQGSSGGPVDTQYF.